Shown below are 27 T cell receptor beta chains from a single sample sequenced in a study of OX40 agonist ivuxolimab in advanced cancers. Measured with immunoSEQ multiplex PCR; TCRdb has only the in-frame clones, and not every one. This sample has around 76,000 clones, with around 85% found just once. This sample comprised CD4+ or CD8+ T cells sorted from blood, obtained in a trial of the OX40 agonist ivuxolimab. These receptors all stem from an adult with an advanced solid tumor such as melanoma, head and neck, liver or kidney cancer.

This clone was observed a few times. The J gene is TRBJ1-1, the V gene TRBV14; TRBD1 agrees at 9 bases. Germline V gives CDR1 SGHDN, CDR2 FVKESK. The V and J ends lost 3 bases and 4 bases, in that order; junction bases with no gene match: 6. The CDR3 sequence is 15 residues long. CDR3 sequence (DNA): TGTGCCAGCAGCCATTGGGACAGGGTCACCACTGAAGCTTTCTTT. Its protein product is CASSHWDRVTTEAFF. Complete variable domain (other parts from reference TRBV14 and TRBJ1-1): EAGVTQFPSHSVIEKGQTVTLRCDPISGHDNLYWYRRVMGKEIKFLLHFVKESKQDESGMPNNRFLAERTGGTYSTLKVQPAELEDSGVYFCASSHWDRVTTEAFFGQGTRLTVV.

The J gene is TRBJ2-5, the V gene TRBV29-1; tentatively, D is TRBD1 (6 bases). The germline V and J ends were trimmed by 3 bases and 5 bases, with 10 bases remaining between them. There are 12 residues in the CDR3. Germline V gene data show CDR1 as SQVTM and CDR2 as ANQGSEA. The CDR3 nucleotides are TGCAGCGTTGATGGGACATTGGAGACCCAGTACTTC. It specifies CSVDGTLETQYF.

On this clone itself: The same CDR3 also results from other DNA sequences found in this sample. The chain carries TRBV27 and TRBJ1-3; weak D call: TRBD1 (5 bases). The CDR3 runs to 14 residues. Per germline, CDR1 MNHEY and CDR2 SMNVEV (reference sequence). The V gene lost 0 bases and the J gene lost 4 bases, with 7 bases spanning the gap. DNA of the CDR3: TGTGCCAGCAGTTTATCGGGGCTGGGAAACACCATATATTTT. It codes for CASSLSGLGNTIYF.

V gene TRBV11-1 combines with J gene TRBJ2-3, with TRBD2 identical over 13 bases. Trimming cost V 5 bases and J 5 bases; bases outside gene matches: 13. Germline V lookup: CDR1 SGHAT, CDR2 FQDESV (reference sequence). The CDR3 consists of 18 residues. As DNA, the CDR3 is TGTGCCAGCAGCCCGCGACTAGCGGGGGGCCTAGGGGGAGATACGCAGTATTTT. It codes for CASSPRLAGGLGGDTQYF.

The chain recombines TRBV30 with TRBJ2-1; weak D call: TRBD1 (5 bases). This CDR3 has 14 amino acids. V lost 3 bases, J lost 0 bases, and 9 bases lay in between. Per germline, CDR1 GTSNPN and CDR2 SVGIG (reference sequence). The CDR3 sequence is CAWREDNSYNEQFF. The CDR3 DNA reads as TGTGCCTGGAGAGAGGACAACTCCTACAATGAGCAGTTCTTC.

This rearrangement joins TRBV7-9 to TRBJ2-3; 9 bases fit TRBD1. The CDR3 sequence is 15 residues long. Germline CDR1 is SEHNR and CDR2 is FQNEAQ (reference sequence). J gave up 3 bases and V 5 bases, and 6 bases lay outside the gene matches. The CDR3 spells CASSPMGQGTDTQYF. The CDR3 region has the DNA TGTGCCAGCAGCCCTATGGGACAGGGAACAGATACGCAGTATTTT.

The rearrangement joins TRBV10-1 to TRBJ1-1; TRBD1 is a possible D gene (6 bases). Germline V gene lookup returns CDR1 WNHNN and CDR2 SYGVQD (reference sequence). Between the trimmed V and J ends, which lost 3 bases and 6 bases, there was a span of 11 bases. This CDR3 has 13 residues. DNA for the CDR3: TGCGCCAGCAGTGATTCGAGACAGGCTGAAGCTTTCTTT. It codes for CASSDSRQAEAFF.

About this clone itself: Within the sample, other DNA sequences also encode this same CDR3. The rearrangement links TRBV7-3 to TRBJ1-6; D gene ambiguous. The germline V gene has CDR1 SGHTA and CDR2 FQGTGA. Trimming stripped 4 bases from V and 7 bases from J, with 5 bases between. The CDR3 runs to 12 residues. The CDR3: CASSSGNSPLHF. CDR3 bases: TGTGCCAGCAGCTCCGGGAATTCACCCCTCCACTTT.

This clone showed up just once. The V call is TRBV30, the J call TRBJ1-2; D remains unclear. The V gene lost 0 bases and the J gene lost 5 bases, with 10 bases spanning the gap. Looked up from germline, CDR1 is GTSNPN and CDR2 is SVGIG (reference sequence). This CDR3 has 13 amino acids. CDR3 bases: TGTGCCTGGAGTGTACTGTCCGGGTATGGCTACACCTTC. Protein: CAWSVLSGYGYTF.

V gene TRBV30 combines with J gene TRBJ2-3; TRBD1 agrees at 8 bases. The CDR3 runs to 16 residues. The germline V gene encodes CDR1 GTSNPN and CDR2 SVGIG (reference sequence). V shed 5 bases, J shed 6 bases, and the junction held 16 bases outside the gene matches. CDR3 loop: CAWASPGTQGADTQYF. The CDR3 DNA sequence: TGTGCCTGGGCCTCCCCGGGGACCCAGGGGGCTGATACGCAGTATTTT.

This clone was seen a single time. V and J are TRBV7-6 and TRBJ2-1, with TRBD2 matching over 15 bases. This CDR3 has 15 residues. After removal of 6 bases from V and 7 bases from J, the junction contained 4 bases not matched to a gene. Germline lookup yields CDR1 SGHVS and CDR2 FNYEAQ. The CDR3 loop is CASRAGLAGGNEQFF. The CDR3 DNA follows: TGTGCCAGCAGGGCGGGACTAGCGGGGGGAAATGAGCAGTTCTTC.

The chain recombines TRBV11-3 with TRBJ1-1, with 8 bases identical to TRBD1. V lost 1 base to trimming and J lost 5 bases; unmatched junction nucleotides: 0. Germline V gene sequence: CDR1 SGHNT, CDR2 YENEEA. The CDR3 covers 13 residues. CDR3 DNA sequence: TGTGCCAGCAGCTTAGGACAGGGGACTGAAGCTTTCTTT. Protein sequence: CASSLGQGTEAFF.

This clone was recorded a few times. V and J are TRBV6-6 and TRBJ1-2; no reliable D call. V gave up 6 bases and J gave up 2 bases, with 13 bases separating them. This CDR3 is built from 14 residues. Germline V gives CDR1 MNHNY, CDR2 SVGAGI (reference sequence). This CDR3 reads CASRTPGGNYGYTF. The CDR3 DNA sequence: TGTGCCAGCAGAACCCCGGGAGGGAACTATGGCTACACCTTC.

The rearrangement joins TRBV11-2 to TRBJ2-3; TRBD2 might be the D (6 bases). The length of the CDR3 is 15 residues. Deletions cut 2 bases from V and 5 bases from J, with 14 bases between. Germline CDR1 reads SGHAT; CDR2 reads FQNNGV. In DNA form, the CDR3 reads TGTGCCAGCAGCTTAATGGAACTAGCAGGAGATACGCAGTATTTT. This encodes CASSLMELAGDTQYF.

A single count supports this clone. The rearrangement joins TRBV7-9 to TRBJ2-6, with 7 bases identical to TRBD1. Germline CDR1 is SEHNR and CDR2 is FQNEAQ (reference sequence). The CDR3 length is 15 residues. The junction had 4 bases not matched to a gene; V was cut back by 7 bases and J by 1 base. CDR3 in amino acids: CASTQQGSGANVLTF. CDR3 DNA: TGTGCCAGCACCCAACAGGGGTCTGGGGCCAACGTCCTGACTTTC. The full variable domain, with the rest looked up from reference TRBV7-9 and TRBJ2-6, is DTGVSQNPRHKITKRGQNVTFRCDPISEHNRLYWYRQTLGQGPEFLTYFQNEAQLEKSRLLSDRFSAERPKGSFSTLEIQRTEQGDSAMYLCASTQQGSGANVLTFGAGSRLTVL.

The count of this clone is one. The CDR3 nucleotides read TGTGCCAGCAGCTTAGCGGGGGGGCCAGACAATGAGCAGTTCTTC. Translation gives CASSLAGGPDNEQFF. The chain recombines TRBV5-8 with TRBJ2-1, with 10 bases that match TRBD2. The CDR3 is 15 amino acids. Germline CDR1 and CDR2: SGHTS and YDEGEE. V gave up 2 bases and J gave up 5 bases; unmatched junction bases: 4.

The V and J genes are TRBV25-1 and TRBJ2-3; no clear D gene. Trimming stripped 4 bases from V and 0 bases from J, with 11 bases between. This CDR3 has 15 amino acids. The germline CDR1 and CDR2 sequences are MGHDK and SYGVNS. CDR3 sequence (DNA): TGTGCCAGCAGTGGCGGACGGCCTAGCACAGATACGCAGTATTTT. Its protein product is CASSGGRPSTDTQYF.

V gene TRBV11-2 combines with J gene TRBJ1-3, with 9 bases aligning to TRBD1. After removal of 5 bases from V and 1 base from J, the junction contained 6 bases not matched to a gene. In germline, CDR1 is SGHAT, CDR2 FQNNGV. The CDR3 is 16 residues long. The CDR3 DNA reads TGTGCCAGCAGCCCGAGACAGGGGGGATCTGGAAACACCATATATTTT. It translates to CASSPRQGGSGNTIYF.

The V gene is TRBV27, the J gene TRBJ1-2; 9 nucleotides line up with TRBD1. In germline, CDR1 is MNHEY, CDR2 SMNVEV (reference sequence). This CDR3 has 14 amino acids. The V and J ends lost 2 bases and 4 bases, in that order; junction bases with no gene match: 2. CDR3 in amino acids: CASSLDRGGYGYTF. Here the CDR3 DNA reads TGTGCCAGCAGTTTAGACAGGGGGGGCTATGGCTACACCTTC.

The rearrangement uses TRBV2 and TRBJ1-5, with D perhaps matching TRBD1 (6 bases). V was clipped by 4 bases and J by 0 bases, with 13 bases between them. In germline, CDR1 is SNHLY, CDR2 FYNNEI. CDR3 length: 16 residues. The CDR3 region is CASSVGGPRSNQPQHF. The CDR3 coding sequence is TGTGCCAGCAGTGTTGGGGGGCCTCGTAGCAATCAGCCCCAGCATTTT.

The chain employs TRBV15 and TRBJ2-7; 7 nucleotides line up with TRBD1. V lost 0 bases, J lost 2 bases, and 4 bases stayed unmatched. CDR3 length: 15 amino acids. The germline V gene has CDR1 LNHNV and CDR2 YYDKDF (reference sequence). The CDR3, as DNA: TGTGCCACCAGCAGAGACCCGGGACAGCCCTACGAGCAGTACTTC. Translated, it gives CATSRDPGQPYEQYF. Full variable domain (outside the CDR3, taken from reference TRBV15 and TRBJ2-7): DAMVIQNPRYQVTQFGKPVTLSCSQTLNHNVMYWYQQKSSQAPKLLFHYYDKDFNNEADTPDNFQSRRPNTSFCFLDIRSPGLGDTAMYLCATSRDPGQPYEQYFGPGTRLTVT.

The V gene is TRBV6-1, the J gene TRBJ1-1, with a tentative D call TRBD1 (6 bases). There are 14 residues in the CDR3. CDR1 MNHNS and CDR2 SASEGT come from the germline V gene. V was cut by 3 bases and J by 4 bases, with 12 bases left in between. CDR3 sequence (DNA): TGTGCCAGCAGTGACAGGGGCTGGGGCACTGAAGCTTTCTTT. Residues: CASSDRGWGTEAFF.

Points on this clone: Other DNA sequences in this specimen translate into the identical CDR3. The chain uses TRBV19 and TRBJ1-4; perhaps TRBD1 as D (6 bases). Trimming took off 4 bases at V and 4 bases at J, with 7 bases between the two ends. The germline V gene encodes CDR1 LNHDA and CDR2 SQIVND (reference sequence). CDR3 length: 13 amino acids. CDR3 coding DNA: TGTGCCAGTAGTAGAGGGGGTAATGAAAAACTGTTTTTT. Translation gives CASSRGGNEKLFF.

The rearrangement joins TRBV7-3 to TRBJ2-5; 9 bases agree with TRBD2. CDR3 length equals 15 residues. With V trimmed by 1 base and J by 3 bases, 3 bases remained unmatched. CDR1 and CDR2 (germline): SGHTA, FQGTGA. The CDR3 DNA reads as TGTGCCAGCAGCTTAATGGCGGGGGGGAAAGAGACCCAGTACTTC. Amino acid sequence: CASSLMAGGKETQYF.

The chain joins TRBV10-3 to TRBJ2-2; 9 bases are a match to TRBD1. This CDR3 comprises 17 residues. V gave up 4 bases and J gave up 1 base; unmatched junction bases: 7. Per germline, CDR1 ENHRY and CDR2 SYGVKD. The CDR3: CAISGTGGAMNTGELFF. CDR3 bases: TGTGCCATCAGTGGCACAGGGGGCGCAATGAACACCGGGGAGCTGTTTTTT.

The chain employs TRBV7-9 and TRBJ2-2; tentatively, D is TRBD2 (5 bases). Trimming shortened V by 0 bases and J by 6 bases, and 11 bases separated the two germline ends. This CDR3 comprises 15 residues. Germline CDR1 and CDR2: SEHNR and FQNEAQ (reference sequence). DNA for the CDR3: TGTGCCAGCAGCTTAGCGAGGGCAGATGCCGGGGAGCTGTTTTTT. It codes for CASSLARADAGELFF.

This clone was seen only once. V is TRBV19 and J is TRBJ2-1; D remains unclear. The germline V and J ends were trimmed by 3 bases and 4 bases, with 10 bases remaining between them. Germline V lookup: CDR1 LNHDA, CDR2 SQIVND (reference sequence). This CDR3 has 14 amino acids. CDR3 DNA: TGTGCCAGTAGTATTGTTCCCGGATACAATGAGCAGTTCTTC. Its translation: CASSIVPGYNEQFF.